The subject of this entry is one T cell receptor (beta chain). The table came from immunoSEQ multiplex PCR; TCRdb's copy has only in-frame clones and leaves some out. This sample yields approximately 150,000 clones, of which around nine tenths are seen a single time; around 1.6% belongs to the top ten. The ends lost 3 bases at V and 5 bases at J; junction bases unmatched: 10. The CDR3 covers 17 residues. The germline V gene has CDR1 SEHNR and CDR2 FQNEAQ (reference sequence). This sample was taken from a study of blood T cell repertoires in COVID-19. Background on the study: Acute-phase and convalescent COVID-19 samples originated in the United States, Italy and Spain.

The source of this sequence is a human donor in a cohort sampled during active COVID-19. Specimen: peripheral blood. The rearrangement links TRBV7-9 to TRBJ2-5; TRBD2 aligns across 12 bases. The CDR3, as DNA: TGTGCCAGCAGCTTTGGACTAGCGGGGAGGGCGACGGAGACCCAGTACTTC. Residues: CASSFGLAGRATETQYF.